These T cell receptor beta chains were read from a single sample in a study of human T cells and chemical hapten exposure. A single record per CDR3 protein comes from TCRdb applying MiXCR to the RACE reads. The table lists roughly 89,000 distinct CDR3 sequences, approximately 11% of them singletons. Specimen: whole blood, collected in connection with sensitization to the hapten diphenylcyclopropenone (DPC). All receptors derive from a woman aged 25 to 39 with alopecia areata. Some clones in this sample may be carry-over from other donors' samples. Both conserved end residues are part of each CDR3. Fields, in order: D gene, V gene, clone size, J gene, CDR3 DNA, CDR3 protein. A D gene is named only where the DNA matches it firmly. Size tells how often a clone was seen (once, few, many) or the class of an expanded clone, and some rows leave it out.

NA	TRBV20-1	few	TRBJ1-6	TGCAGTGCTAGATTCAGGGACAATTCACCCCTCCACTTT	CSARFRDNSPLHF
TRBD2	TRBV18	NA	TRBJ2-7	TGTGCCAGCTCACCACGCGCGGGGGAGGCCTACGAGCAGTACTTC	CASSPRAGEAYEQYF
NA	TRBV20-1	many	TRBJ2-4	TGCAGTGCTCACGACAGTCTGGCCAAAAACATTCAGTACTTC	CSAHDSLAKNIQYF
NA	TRBV24-1	many	TRBJ1-1	TGTGCCACCAGTGATACCACAGAGGCGGCTTTCTTT	CATSDTTEAAFF
NA	TRBV4-1	many	TRBJ1-1	TGCGCCAGCAGCCAAGCTTCCGTAGGGAACACTGAAGCTTTCTTT	CASSQASVGNTEAFF
NA	TRBV2	few	TRBJ2-7	TGTGCCAGCAGACGGGGGGCGCGGGACGAGCAGTACTTC	CASRRGARDEQYF
NA	TRBV29-1	many	TRBJ1-1	TGCAGCGTTGAGAAAGAAGTTGGGACTGAAGCTTTCTTT	CSVEKEVGTEAFF
NA	TRBV29-1	many	TRBJ1-2	TGCAGCGTTGAAGATGACCGGGGGGGTAACTATGGCTACACCTTC	CSVEDDRGGNYGYTF
TRBD1	TRBV12-3/TRBV12-4	many	TRBJ1-5	TGTGCCAGCAGGGAGACAGGGAACAATCAGCCCCAGCATTTT	CASRETGNNQPQHF
NA	TRBV28	many	TRBJ2-1	TGTGCCACCCGACCCGGACTCTACTACAATGAGCAGTTCTTC	CATRPGLYYNEQFF
NA	TRBV20-1	NA	TRBJ2-1	TGCAGTGCTAGAGATTCCCGGGTGGGATACAATGAGCAGTTCTTC	CSARDSRVGYNEQFF
NA	TRBV12-3/TRBV12-4	many	TRBJ1-3	TGTGCCAGCACCCCTGGACCAGGAAACACCATATATTTT	CASTPGPGNTIYF